Each of the 12 T cell receptor beta chains below was sequenced from the same sample in a study of control samples from healthy donors and cancer patients. Sequenced by immunoSEQ multiplex PCR; TCRdb stores in-frame clones only, minus some. Among around 50,000 clones listed, 90% to 95% were seen once. Sequences were obtained from blood. All receptors come from a man aged 30-40 years in good health.

The J gene is TRBJ2-3, the V gene TRBV10-3; 7 bases are shared with TRBD2. Unmatched junction bases numbered 4, after V lost 10 bases and J lost 6 bases. The germline gives CDR1 ENHRY, CDR2 SYGVKD. The CDR3 extends over 11 amino acids. This chain's CDR3 is CATRDYDTQYF. DNA of the CDR3: TGTGCCACAAGGGACTATGATACGCAGTATTTT.

The chain recombines TRBV4-1 with TRBJ2-2; 11 nucleotides match TRBD2. The J segment lost 2 bases and the V segment lost 1 base, leaving 9 bases of the junction unmatched. The germline V gene has CDR1 MGHRA and CDR2 YSYEKL. The CDR3 consists of 19 residues. CDR3 nucleotides: TGCGCCAGCAGCCAAGGGCAGACTAGCGGGATTGGAAACACCGGGGAGCTGTTTTTT. Encoded protein: CASSQGQTSGIGNTGELFF.

V gene TRBV9 combines with J gene TRBJ2-7; 7 positions match TRBD1. CDR1 is SGDLS and CDR2 is YYNGEE in the germline V gene. J gave up 2 bases and V 4 bases, and 6 bases lay outside the gene matches. The CDR3 contains 14 residues. CDR3 sequence reads: CASSPTTGTYEQYF. In nucleotides, the CDR3 is TGTGCCAGCAGCCCGACGACAGGGACCTACGAGCAGTACTTC.

The chain employs TRBV6-4 and TRBJ2-3; D is tentatively TRBD1 or TRBD2 (5 bases each). Trimming shortened V by 2 bases and J by 2 bases, and 8 bases separated the two germline ends. CDR3 length: 14 amino acids. Germline V CDR1 and CDR2: MRHNA, SNTAGT. The CDR3: CASSDGDDTDTQYF. DNA for the CDR3: TGTGCCAGCAGTGACGGGGACGACACAGATACGCAGTATTTT.

The chain links TRBV28 to TRBJ2-1, with TRBD2 matching over 11 bases. V gave up 4 bases and J gave up 0 bases; unmatched junction bases: 11. CDR3 length: 19 residues. Germline assignment: CDR1 MDHEN and CDR2 SYDVKM. Here the CDR3 reads CASSSALAGGLNSYNEQFF. The CDR3 DNA is TGTGCCAGCAGTTCGGCTCTAGCGGGAGGCCTAAACTCCTACAATGAGCAGTTCTTC.

V gene TRBV18 combines with J gene TRBJ2-1, with TRBD2 matching over 8 bases. V dropped 1 base and J dropped 8; count of bases not matched to a gene: 4. In germline, CDR1 is KGHSH, CDR2 LQKENI. The CDR3 covers 14 residues. CDR3 coding DNA: TGTGCCAGCTCACCACTTCCAGCGGGGGATGAGCAGTTCTTC. Translation gives CASSPLPAGDEQFF.

The CDR3, as DNA: TGTGCCAGCAGTGTAACAGCGGGAGGACACAATGAGCAGTTCTTC. Its protein is CASSVTAGGHNEQFF. This chain links TRBV6-4 with TRBJ2-1, with 9 bases matching TRBD2. The germline CDR1 and CDR2 sequences are MRHNA and SNTAGT. With 4 bases clipped from V and 5 bases from J, the junction kept 6 bases outside the gene matches. The CDR3 sequence is 15 residues long.

This clone has just one count. The rearrangement joins TRBV6-6 to TRBJ2-7; D tentatively reads TRBD1 or TRBD2 (5 bases each). CDR1 is MNHNY and CDR2 is SVGAGI in the germline V gene (reference sequence). Deletions cut 8 bases from V and 6 bases from J, with 17 bases between. The CDR3 length is 13 residues. For the CDR3, the DNA is TGTGCCAGCGCCCCAGGGACGGGAAGCGAGCAGTACTTC. This sequence encodes CASAPGTGSEQYF.

V gene TRBV10-2 combines with J gene TRBJ1-2, with D maybe TRBD1 (5 bases). Trimming shortened V by 6 bases and J by 8 bases, and 19 bases separated the two germline ends. CDR1 is WSHSY and CDR2 is SAAADI in the germline V gene. CDR3 size: 14 residues. CDR3 residues: CASSLGSRGPGYTF. CDR3 sequence (DNA): TGCGCCAGCAGCTTAGGGTCCCGGGGCCCGGGCTACACCTTC.

This clone showed up just once. This chain uses TRBV28 with TRBJ2-7; TRBD2 matches at 8 bases. Trimming took 5 bases from V and 5 from J; bases not matched to a gene: 8. The CDR3 has 14 amino acids. CDR1 MDHEN and CDR2 SYDVKM come from the germline V gene. CDR3 loop: CASSLAGGRDEQYF. CDR3 bases: TGTGCCAGCAGTCTCGCGGGAGGCAGGGACGAGCAGTACTTC.

The chain couples TRBV28 to TRBJ1-2; D gene unclear. The V end lost 6 bases, the J end lost 3 bases, and 14 bases lay between the germline ends. Germline CDR1 reads MDHEN; CDR2 reads SYDVKM. CDR3 length equals 14 residues. The chain's CDR3 is CASSPAGEDYGYTF. The CDR3 DNA reads as TGTGCCAGCAGCCCTGCTGGAGAAGACTATGGCTACACCTTC.

The chain carries TRBV5-1 and TRBJ2-5, with a possible D match to TRBD1 (6 bases). The CDR3 covers 14 residues. V was cut by 3 bases and J by 1 base, with 10 bases left in between. Germline lookup yields CDR1 SGHRS and CDR2 YFSETQ. The CDR3 spells CASSSGTLQETQYF. Here the CDR3 DNA reads TGCGCCAGCAGCTCCGGGACACTCCAAGAGACCCAGTACTTC.